This T cell receptor (beta chain) stems from a study of OX40 agonist ivuxolimab in advanced cancers. At the level of the study: With a range of roughly 20 to 80, age averaged roughly 60 years, and around 83% were male. Under the entry rules, prior anti-PD-1, anti-PD-L1 or anti-CTLA-4 therapy was allowed, and more than 35% had some.

Trimming at V came to 1 base and at J to 5 bases, leaving 10 bases not matched to a gene. Germline CDR1 and CDR2: MGHRA and YSYEKL. This CDR3 region has 17 residues. Profiled with immunoSEQ multiplex PCR; TCRdb holds only in-frame clones, not every one. The data contain around 22,000 clones, around nine tenths of them seen just once; the ten biggest clones take up under 40%. The V gene is TRBV4-1, the J gene TRBJ2-5, with TRBD1 matching 10 bases. The input for sequencing was CD4+ or CD8+ T cells sorted from blood, taken in a trial of the OX40 agonist ivuxolimab. This receptor was taken from an adult with an advanced solid tumor such as melanoma, head and neck, liver or kidney cancer. CDR3 in DNA: TGCGCCAGCAGCCAAGTTCCCGGGACAGGGGACCTTGAGACCCAGTACTTC. Its translation: CASSQVPGTGDLETQYF.